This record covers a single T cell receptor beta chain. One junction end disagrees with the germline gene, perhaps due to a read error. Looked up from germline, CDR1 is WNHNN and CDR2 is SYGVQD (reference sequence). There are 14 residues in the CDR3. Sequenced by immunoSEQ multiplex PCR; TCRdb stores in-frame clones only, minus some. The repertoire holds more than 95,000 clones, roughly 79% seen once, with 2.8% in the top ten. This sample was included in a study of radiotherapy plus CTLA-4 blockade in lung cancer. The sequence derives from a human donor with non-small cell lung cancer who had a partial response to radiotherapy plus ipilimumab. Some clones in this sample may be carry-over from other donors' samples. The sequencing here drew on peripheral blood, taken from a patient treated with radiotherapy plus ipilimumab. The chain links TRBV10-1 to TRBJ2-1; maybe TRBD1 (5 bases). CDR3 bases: TGCGCCAGCAGTGAGGACAGCTCCGACAATGAGCAGTTCTTC. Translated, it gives CASSEDSSDNEQFF.